Here is one T cell receptor beta chain with its context. Its antigen is not yet known. Base qualities were left out, and no much larger clone turns up one base away. CD8 naive samples were obtained by positive selection for CCR7 among CD45RO-negative cells, yielding a CD45RA+CCR7+ population from which TemRA cells were excluded. The donors were healthy, HIV-negative adults who had no recently reported acute infections or vaccinations. All donors were Caucasian adults living in Nashville, Tennessee, USA. Blood was collected by leukapheresis, and PBMCs were isolated by Ficoll-Histopaque density gradient centrifugation and then cryopreserved in liquid nitrogen vapor phase. Purity and quantity of every magnetically sorted T cell population were checked by analytical flow cytometry. From each sorted fraction, genomic DNA was isolated and quantified by UV absorbance on a Nanodrop 2000c. The sample comes from a study of shared clonotypes between healthy human individuals (dated by TCRdb to 2019 to 2021). The study in broad terms: The cohort included three men and two women between 18 and 49 years of age. For each donor, CD4 naive and CD4 memory were each given three plates, CD8 naive was given two plates, and CD8 memory was given one plate. To estimate repertoire size and how much clonotypes are shared between individuals, the study performed deep sequencing of blood TCR repertoires from 4 to 6 healthy adults. Different laboratories and diverse techniques were used to prepare libraries and sequence TCR repertoires, to increase sequencing depth and limit assay-specific biases. Each donor's leukapheresis produced roughly between roughly 0.85 and 10 billion PBMCs. General findings and caveats noted by the study authors: Larger estimated clonotype richness was generally found for naive subsets than for memory subsets. Sharing across several donors was observed for roughly 5% of naive CD4, over 3% of naive CD8, 2% to 2.5% of memory CD4, and 0.4% of memory CD8 clonotypes. The small number of donors limited the genetic and exposure-history diversity represented. Only blood was sampled, and tissue TCR repertoires likely differ from those in blood. Based on pairwise subsampling, the degree of clonotype sharing among donors was expected to be affected by sequencing depth. Even with the large sequencing depth, rarefaction of the sorted-subset datasets indicated that sequencing was incomplete. Higher generation probabilities were observed for clonotypes shared by all four sorted-subset donors than for non-shared clonotypes.

The CDR3 numbers 12 residues from cysteine through phenylalanine. Kept here is only the CDR3 DNA, which spans 36 bases and is read in frame from base 1. Trimming takes 8 bases from V and 4 bases from J, and the germline ends sit 10 bases apart. The germline V gene sets CDR1 to SGHAT and CDR2 to FQNNGV. Using the deep immunoSEQ assay, TCR CDR3 regions were amplified from genomic DNA by multiplex PCR. Extracted genomic DNA from each cell subset was distributed evenly across all wells of several immunoSEQ 96-well plates, and each plate was treated as a replicate. For sorted subsets, about 220 ng of genomic DNA, equivalent to 30,000 or so T cell genomes, went into each replicate PCR. Purified libraries were quantified with a Qubit 3.0 fluorometer, sized on a Bioanalyzer 2100, and re-quantified with the KAPA Library Quantification kit. A separate single-read 150-cycle Illumina NextSeq 550 flow cell was used to sequence each immunoSEQ 96-well plate. The paper's data handling went like this. Because only junctional sequences without quality scores were contained in the immunoSEQ output, filtering matching that applied to full-length reads could not be performed. Sequences were annotated with PyIR, a Python wrapper for IgBLAST v1.9, and V/J genes and CDR3 were assigned using IMGT germline references. Reads were removed for weak V/J assignments (E-value above 1e-6), missing CDR3, stop codons, out-of-frame junctions, or ambiguous translated residues. V3J clonotypes were defined as sequences sharing an identical inferred V gene, J gene, and CDR3 amino acid sequence. The percentage overlap between two repertoires was calculated by dividing the number of shared unique clonotypes by the size of the smaller repertoire. Three approaches were used to assess repertoire richness: RTK rarefaction, the Chao1 estimator, and Recon v2.1 estimates of unobserved clonotypes. Generation probabilities for all TCRbeta clonotypes obtained by the gDNA method from four donors were computed using OLGA. Not all clones reach the TCRdb copy of this immuneACCESS table, which keeps in-frame sequences only. Checked studies attribute under half of the gap to unresolved V genes and leave the rest unexplained. V and J calls and clone size are copied from that table; D and trimming were computed from the DNA. The sample includes nearly 2 million clones, with less than 95% observed a single time. The ten largest clonotypes hold under 1.5% of the sample.

Sequenced material: naive CD8+ T cells sorted from blood. This sample's cell subset or site label indicates: CD45RA+CCR7+. This chain joins TRBV11-2 to TRBJ2-3; tentative D gene TRBD2, with 6 bases matching. This receptor was obtained from a man aged 18-30 years in good health. The bases read TGTGCCAGCTCCCGGAGGGCAGATACGCAGTATTTT. This sequence encodes CASSRRADTQYF.